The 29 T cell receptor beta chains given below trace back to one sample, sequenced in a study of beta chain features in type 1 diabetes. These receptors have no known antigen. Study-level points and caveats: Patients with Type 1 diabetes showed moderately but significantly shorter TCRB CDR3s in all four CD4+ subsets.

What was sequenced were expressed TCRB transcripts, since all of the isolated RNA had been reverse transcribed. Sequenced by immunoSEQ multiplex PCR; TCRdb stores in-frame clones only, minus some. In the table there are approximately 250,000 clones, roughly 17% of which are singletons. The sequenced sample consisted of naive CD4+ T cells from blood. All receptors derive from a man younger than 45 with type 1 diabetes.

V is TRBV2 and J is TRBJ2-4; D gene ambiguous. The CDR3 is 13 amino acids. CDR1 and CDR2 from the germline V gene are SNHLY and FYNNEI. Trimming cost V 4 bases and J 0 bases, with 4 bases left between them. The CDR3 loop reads CASSALAKNIQYF. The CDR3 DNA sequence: TGTGCCAGCAGTGCTCTAGCCAAAAACATTCAGTACTTC.

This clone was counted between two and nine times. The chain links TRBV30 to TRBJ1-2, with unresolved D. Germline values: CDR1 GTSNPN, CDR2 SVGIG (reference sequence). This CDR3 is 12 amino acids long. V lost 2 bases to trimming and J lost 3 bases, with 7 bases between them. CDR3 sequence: CAWSRTYYGYTF. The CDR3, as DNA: TGTGCCTGGAGTCGGACTTACTATGGCTACACCTTC.

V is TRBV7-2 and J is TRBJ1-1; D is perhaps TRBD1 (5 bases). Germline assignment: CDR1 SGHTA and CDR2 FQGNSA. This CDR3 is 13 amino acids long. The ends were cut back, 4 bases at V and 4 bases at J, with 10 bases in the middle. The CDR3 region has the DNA TGTGCCAGCAGCTCCCAGGGAGCCACTGAAGCTTTCTTT. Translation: CASSSQGATEAFF.

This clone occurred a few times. The CDR3 loop is CASSLRAARDQDTQYF. CDR3 nucleotides: TGTGCCAGCAGCTTAAGAGCGGCCAGGGATCAAGATACGCAGTATTTT. V gene TRBV7-2 combines with J gene TRBJ2-3; D could derive from TRBD1 or TRBD2 (5 bases each). Germline V gene data show CDR1 as SGHTA and CDR2 as FQGNSA. This CDR3 has 16 residues. Trimming stripped 2 bases from V and 5 bases from J, with 17 bases between.

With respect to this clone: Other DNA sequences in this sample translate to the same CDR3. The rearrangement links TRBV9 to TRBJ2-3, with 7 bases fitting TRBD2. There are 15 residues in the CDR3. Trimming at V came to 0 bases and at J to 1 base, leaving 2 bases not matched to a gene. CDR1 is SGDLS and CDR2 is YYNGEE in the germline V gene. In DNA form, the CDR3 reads TGTGCCAGCAGCGTAGGAACTAGCGGCACAGATACGCAGTATTTT. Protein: CASSVGTSGTDTQYF.

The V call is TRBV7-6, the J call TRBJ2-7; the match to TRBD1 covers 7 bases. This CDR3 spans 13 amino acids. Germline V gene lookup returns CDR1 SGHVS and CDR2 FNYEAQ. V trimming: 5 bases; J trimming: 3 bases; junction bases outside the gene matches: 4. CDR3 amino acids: CASSTGQVYEQYF. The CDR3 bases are TGTGCCAGCAGCACTGGACAGGTCTACGAGCAGTACTTC.

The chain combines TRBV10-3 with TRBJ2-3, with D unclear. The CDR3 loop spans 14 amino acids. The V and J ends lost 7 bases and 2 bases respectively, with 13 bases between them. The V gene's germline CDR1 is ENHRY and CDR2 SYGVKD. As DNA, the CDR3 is TGTGCCATCACCGTGGACGGGTTCACAGATACGCAGTATTTT. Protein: CAITVDGFTDTQYF.

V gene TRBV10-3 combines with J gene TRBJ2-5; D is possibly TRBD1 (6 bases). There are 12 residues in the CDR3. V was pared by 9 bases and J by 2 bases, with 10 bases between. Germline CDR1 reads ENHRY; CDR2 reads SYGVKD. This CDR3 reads CAIGQTQETQYF. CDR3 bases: TGTGCCATTGGACAGACACAAGAGACCCAGTACTTC.

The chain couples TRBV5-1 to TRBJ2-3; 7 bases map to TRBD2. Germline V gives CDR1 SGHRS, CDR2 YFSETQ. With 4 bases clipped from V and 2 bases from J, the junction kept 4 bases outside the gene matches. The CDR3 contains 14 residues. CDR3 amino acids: CASSAREVTDTQYF. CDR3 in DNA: TGCGCCAGCAGCGCCCGGGAGGTCACAGATACGCAGTATTTT.

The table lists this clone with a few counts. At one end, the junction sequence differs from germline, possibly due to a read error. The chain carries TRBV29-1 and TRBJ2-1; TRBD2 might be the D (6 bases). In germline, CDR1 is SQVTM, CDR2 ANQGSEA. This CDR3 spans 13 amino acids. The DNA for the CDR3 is TGCAGCGGTGAAGCAGGGAGGAGGGGTGAGCAGTTCTTC. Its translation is CSGEAGRRGEQFF.

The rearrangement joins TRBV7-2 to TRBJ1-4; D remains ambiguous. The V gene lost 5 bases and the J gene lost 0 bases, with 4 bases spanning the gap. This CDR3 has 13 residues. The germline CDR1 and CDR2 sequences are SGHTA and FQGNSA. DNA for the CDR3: TGTGCCAGCAGCCGTGCAACTAATGAAAAACTGTTTTTT. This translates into CASSRATNEKLFF. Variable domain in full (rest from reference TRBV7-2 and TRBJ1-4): GAGVSQSPSNKVTEKGKDVELRCDPISGHTALYWYRQSLGQGLEFLIYFQGNSAPDKSGLPSDRFSAERTGGSVSTLTIQRTQQEDSAVYLCASSRATNEKLFFGSGTQLSVL.

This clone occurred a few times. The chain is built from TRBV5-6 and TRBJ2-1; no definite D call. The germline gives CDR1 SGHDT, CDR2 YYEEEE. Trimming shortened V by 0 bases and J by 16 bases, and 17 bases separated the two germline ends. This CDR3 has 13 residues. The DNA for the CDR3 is TGTGCCAGCAGCTTGGTAGGGCGCCCGGGTTTTTTCTTC. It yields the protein CASSLVGRPGFFF.

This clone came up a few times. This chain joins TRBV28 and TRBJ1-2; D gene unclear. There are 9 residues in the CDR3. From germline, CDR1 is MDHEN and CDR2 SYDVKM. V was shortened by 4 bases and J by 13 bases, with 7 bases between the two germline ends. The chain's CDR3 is CASSSPSTF. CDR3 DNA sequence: TGTGCCAGCAGTTCCCCGTCCACCTTC.

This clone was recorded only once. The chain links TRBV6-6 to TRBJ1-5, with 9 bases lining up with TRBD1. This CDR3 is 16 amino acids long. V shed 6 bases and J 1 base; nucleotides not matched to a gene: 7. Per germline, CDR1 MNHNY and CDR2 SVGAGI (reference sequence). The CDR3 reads CASRKQGASSNQPQHF. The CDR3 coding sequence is TGTGCCAGCAGGAAACAGGGGGCGAGCAGCAATCAGCCCCAGCATTTT.

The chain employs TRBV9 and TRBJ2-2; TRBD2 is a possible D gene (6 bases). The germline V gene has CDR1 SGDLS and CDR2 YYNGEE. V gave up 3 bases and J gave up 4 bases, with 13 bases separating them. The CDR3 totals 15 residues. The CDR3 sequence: CASSARLVPTGELFF. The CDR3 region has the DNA TGTGCCAGCAGCGCCCGACTAGTCCCCACCGGGGAGCTGTTTTTT.

CDR3 amino acids: CSVIGDTNTGELFF. The CDR3 nucleotides are TGCAGCGTGATCGGGGACACGAACACCGGGGAGCTGTTTTTT. The V gene is TRBV29-1, the J gene TRBJ2-2; possibly TRBD1 for D (6 bases). This CDR3 has 14 amino acids. CDR1 SQVTM and CDR2 ANQGSEA come from the germline V gene. Trimming left V 6 bases short and J 0 bases short, with 11 bases between.

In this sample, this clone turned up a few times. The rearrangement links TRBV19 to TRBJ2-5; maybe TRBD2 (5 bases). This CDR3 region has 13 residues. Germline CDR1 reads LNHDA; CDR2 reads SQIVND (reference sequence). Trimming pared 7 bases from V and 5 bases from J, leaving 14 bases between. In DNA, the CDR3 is TGTGCCAGTAATCGGAGGCCCGGGGAGACCCAGTACTTC. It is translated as CASNRRPGETQYF. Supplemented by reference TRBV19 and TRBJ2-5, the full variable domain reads DGGITQSPKYLFRKEGQNVTLSCEQNLNHDAMYWYRQDPGQGLRLIYYSQIVNDFQKGDIAEGYSVSREKKESFPLTVTSAQKNPTAFYLCASNRRPGETQYFGPGTRLLVL.

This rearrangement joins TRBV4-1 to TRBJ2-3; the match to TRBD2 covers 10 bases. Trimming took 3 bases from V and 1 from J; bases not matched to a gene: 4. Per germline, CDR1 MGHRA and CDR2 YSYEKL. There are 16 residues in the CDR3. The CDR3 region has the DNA TGCGCCAGCAGCCAGACGCTAGCGGGAGGCACAGATACGCAGTATTTT. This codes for CASSQTLAGGTDTQYF.

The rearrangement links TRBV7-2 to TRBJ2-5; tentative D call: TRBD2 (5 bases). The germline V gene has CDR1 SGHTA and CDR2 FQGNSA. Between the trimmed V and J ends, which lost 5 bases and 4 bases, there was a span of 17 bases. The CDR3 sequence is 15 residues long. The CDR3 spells CASSPVRGRRETQYF. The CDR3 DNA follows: TGTGCCAGCAGCCCCGTCCGGGGTAGGAGAGAGACCCAGTACTTC.

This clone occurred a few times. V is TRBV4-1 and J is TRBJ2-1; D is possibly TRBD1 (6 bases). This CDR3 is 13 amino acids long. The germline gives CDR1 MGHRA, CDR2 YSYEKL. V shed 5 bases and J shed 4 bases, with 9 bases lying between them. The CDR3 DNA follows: TGCGCCAGCAGCTTACAGGGATACAATGAGCAGTTCTTC. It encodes CASSLQGYNEQFF.

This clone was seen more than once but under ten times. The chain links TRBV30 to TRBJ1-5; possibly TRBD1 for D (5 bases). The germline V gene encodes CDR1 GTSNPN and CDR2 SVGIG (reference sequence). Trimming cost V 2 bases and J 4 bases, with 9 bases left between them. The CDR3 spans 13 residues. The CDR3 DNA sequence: TGTGCCTGGAGTACGGGGGTAAATCAGCCCCAGCATTTT. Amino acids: CAWSTGVNQPQHF.

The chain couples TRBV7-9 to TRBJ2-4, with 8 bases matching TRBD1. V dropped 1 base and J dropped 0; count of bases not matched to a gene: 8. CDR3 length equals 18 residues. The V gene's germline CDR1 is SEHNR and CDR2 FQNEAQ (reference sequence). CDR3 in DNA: TGTGCCAGCAGCTTAGGGGACAGGCGGTATCTAGCCAAAAACATTCAGTACTTC. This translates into CASSLGDRRYLAKNIQYF.

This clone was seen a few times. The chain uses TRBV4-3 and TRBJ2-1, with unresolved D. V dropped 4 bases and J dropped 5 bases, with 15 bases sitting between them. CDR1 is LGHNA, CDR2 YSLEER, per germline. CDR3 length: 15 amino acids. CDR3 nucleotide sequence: TGCGCCAGCAGCCCTATGGGGAACGCGGACAATGAGCAGTTCTTC. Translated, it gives CASSPMGNADNEQFF.

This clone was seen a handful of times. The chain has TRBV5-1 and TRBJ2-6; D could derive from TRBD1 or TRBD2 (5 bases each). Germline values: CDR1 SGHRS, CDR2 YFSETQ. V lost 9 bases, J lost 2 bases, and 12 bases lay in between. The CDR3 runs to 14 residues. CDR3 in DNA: TGCGCCACCAGTCGAGGGGCTGGGGCCAACGTCCTGACTTTC. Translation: CATSRGAGANVLTF.

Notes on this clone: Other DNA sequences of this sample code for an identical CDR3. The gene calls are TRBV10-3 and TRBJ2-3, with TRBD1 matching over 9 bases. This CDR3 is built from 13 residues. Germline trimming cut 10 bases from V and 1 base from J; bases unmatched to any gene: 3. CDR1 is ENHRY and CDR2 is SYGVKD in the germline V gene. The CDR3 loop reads CATRTGGTDTQYF. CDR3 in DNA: TGTGCCACCAGGACAGGGGGCACAGATACGCAGTATTTT.

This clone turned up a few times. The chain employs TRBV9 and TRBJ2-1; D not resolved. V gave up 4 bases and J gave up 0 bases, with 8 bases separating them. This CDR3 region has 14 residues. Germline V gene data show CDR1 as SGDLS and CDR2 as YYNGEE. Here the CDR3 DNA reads TGTGCCAGCAGCCCAGGCGGCTCCTACAATGAGCAGTTCTTC. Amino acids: CASSPGGSYNEQFF.

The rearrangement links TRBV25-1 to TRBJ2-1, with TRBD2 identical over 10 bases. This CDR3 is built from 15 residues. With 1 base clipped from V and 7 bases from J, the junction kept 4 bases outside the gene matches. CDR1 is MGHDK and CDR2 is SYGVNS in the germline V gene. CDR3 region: CASSESEREGNEQFF. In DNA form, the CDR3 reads TGTGCCAGCAGTGAATCTGAGCGGGAGGGGAATGAGCAGTTCTTC.

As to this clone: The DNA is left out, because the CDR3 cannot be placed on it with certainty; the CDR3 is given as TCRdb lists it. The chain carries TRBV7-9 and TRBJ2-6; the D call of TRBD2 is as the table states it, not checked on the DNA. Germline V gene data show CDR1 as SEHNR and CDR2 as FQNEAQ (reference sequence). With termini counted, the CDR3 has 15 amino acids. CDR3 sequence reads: CASSFSTFGANVLTF.

The CDR3 sequence is CASSFESGVYEQYF. The DNA of the CDR3 is TGTGCCAGCAGCTTCGAAAGCGGGGTCTACGAGCAGTACTTC. J is TRBJ2-7 and V is TRBV7-9, with 7 bases matching TRBD2. Trimming removed 3 bases from V and 3 bases from J; junction bases left unmatched: 5. Germline V lookup: CDR1 SEHNR, CDR2 FQNEAQ (reference sequence). The CDR3 totals 14 residues.